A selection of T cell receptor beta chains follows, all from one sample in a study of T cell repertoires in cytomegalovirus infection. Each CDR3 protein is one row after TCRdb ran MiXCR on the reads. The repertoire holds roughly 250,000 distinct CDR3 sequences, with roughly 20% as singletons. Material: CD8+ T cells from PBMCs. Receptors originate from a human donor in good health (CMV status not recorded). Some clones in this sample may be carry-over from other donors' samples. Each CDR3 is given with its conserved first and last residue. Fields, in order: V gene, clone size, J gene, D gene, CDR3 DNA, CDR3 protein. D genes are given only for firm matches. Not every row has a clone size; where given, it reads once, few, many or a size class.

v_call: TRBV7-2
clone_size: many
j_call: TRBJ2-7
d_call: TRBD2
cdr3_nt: TGTGCCAGCAGCCTCGTACTAGCGCCGGTAGTCTACGAGCAGTACTTC
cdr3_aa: CASSLVLAPVVYEQYF

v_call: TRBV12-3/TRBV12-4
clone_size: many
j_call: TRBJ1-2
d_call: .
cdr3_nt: TGTGCCAGCAGTTCTCGGGGGCTCGGGGATGGCTACACCTTC
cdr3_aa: CASSSRGLGDGYTF

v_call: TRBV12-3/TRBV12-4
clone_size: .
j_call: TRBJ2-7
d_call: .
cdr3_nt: TGTGCCAGCAGTCCGTCATACGGGGTCCGCGAGCAGTACTTC
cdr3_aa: CASSPSYGVREQYF

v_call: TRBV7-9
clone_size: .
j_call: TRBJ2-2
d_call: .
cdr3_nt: TGTGCCAGCACCACCACGCGGGGCAGGCCGAACACCGGGGAGCTGTTTTTT
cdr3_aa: CASTTTRGRPNTGELFF

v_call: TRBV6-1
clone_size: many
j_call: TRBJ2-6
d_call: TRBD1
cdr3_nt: TGTGCCAGCAGTTTGACAGGGGCATCCTACTCTGGGGCCAACGTCCTGACTTTC
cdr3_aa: CASSLTGASYSGANVLTF

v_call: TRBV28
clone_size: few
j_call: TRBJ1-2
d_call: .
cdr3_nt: TGTGCCACCCAGAACTATGGCTACACCTTC
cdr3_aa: CATQNYGYTF

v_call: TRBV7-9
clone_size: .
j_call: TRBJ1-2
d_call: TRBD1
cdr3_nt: TGTGCCAGCAGCCCCAGTCCCCTCAGGGGGCAGGATGGCTACACCTTC
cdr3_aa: CASSPSPLRGQDGYTF

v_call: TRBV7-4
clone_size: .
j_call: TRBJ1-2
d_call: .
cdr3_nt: TGTGCCAGCAGCCCCCTGTCCCAAAAAGGAGCTAACTATGGCTACACCTTC
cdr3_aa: CASSPLSQKGANYGYTF

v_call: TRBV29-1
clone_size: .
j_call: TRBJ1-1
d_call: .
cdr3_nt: TGCAGCGTTGTGATTCATTGGATGAACACTGAAGCTTTCTTT
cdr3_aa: CSVVIHWMNTEAFF

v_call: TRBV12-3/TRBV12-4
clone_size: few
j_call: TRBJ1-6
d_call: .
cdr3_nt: TGTGCCAGCAGTTTTTCCGGACTCAGTTCACCCCTCCACTTT
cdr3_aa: CASSFSGLSSPLHF

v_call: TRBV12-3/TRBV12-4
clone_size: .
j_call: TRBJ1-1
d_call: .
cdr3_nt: TGTGCCAGCAGTTTTCTGTTGGGGGCGGGCACTGAAGCTTTCTTT
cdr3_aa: CASSFLLGAGTEAFF

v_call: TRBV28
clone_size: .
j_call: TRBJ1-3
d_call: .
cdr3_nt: TGTGCCAGCAGACGAACAGGGAGAGGAAACACCATATATTTT
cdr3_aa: CASRRTGRGNTIYF

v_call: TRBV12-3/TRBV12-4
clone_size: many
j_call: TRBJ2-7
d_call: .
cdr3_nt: TGTGCCAGCAGTTTAGGTGTTGGCTACGAGCAGTACTTC
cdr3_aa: CASSLGVGYEQYF

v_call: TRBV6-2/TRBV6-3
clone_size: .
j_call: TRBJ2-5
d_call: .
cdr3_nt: TGTGCCAGCAGCCACCCAGGGACCGAGACCCAGTACTTC
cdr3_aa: CASSHPGTETQYF

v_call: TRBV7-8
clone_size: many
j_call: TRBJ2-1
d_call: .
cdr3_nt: TGTGCCAGCAGCTTAGGGTCCAGGGGAGTGGAGTACAATGAGCAGTTCTTC
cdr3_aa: CASSLGSRGVEYNEQFF

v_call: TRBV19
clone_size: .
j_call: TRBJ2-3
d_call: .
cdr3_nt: TGTGCCAGTAGTTCCGGACAGACTAGCACAGATACGCAGTATTTT
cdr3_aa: CASSSGQTSTDTQYF

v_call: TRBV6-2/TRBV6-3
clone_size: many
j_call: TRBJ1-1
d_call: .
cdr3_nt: TGTGCCAGCAGTTACGTCGGGGTTAGCACTGAAGCTTTCTTT
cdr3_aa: CASSYVGVSTEAFF

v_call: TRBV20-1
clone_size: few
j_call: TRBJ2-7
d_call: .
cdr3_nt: TGCAGTGCTAGATCGCTGAGCTCCTACGAGCAGTACTTC
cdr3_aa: CSARSLSSYEQYF

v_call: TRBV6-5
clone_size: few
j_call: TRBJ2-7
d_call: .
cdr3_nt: TGTGCCAGCAGTCTCGCCCCGTCGTTGGAGCAGTACTTC
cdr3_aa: CASSLAPSLEQYF

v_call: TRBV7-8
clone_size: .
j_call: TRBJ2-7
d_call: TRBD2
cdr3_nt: TGTGCCAGCAGCAACAGCGGGGGGCTCCCCTACGAGCAGTACTTC
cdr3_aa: CASSNSGGLPYEQYF

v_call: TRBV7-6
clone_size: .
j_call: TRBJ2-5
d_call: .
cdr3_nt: TGTGCCAGCAGCTTAGAGCCTTTGGAAGAGACCCAGTACTTC
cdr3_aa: CASSLEPLEETQYF

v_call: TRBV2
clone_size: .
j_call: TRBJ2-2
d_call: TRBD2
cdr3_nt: TGTGCCGGTCTCGGGGGGACCGGGGAGCTGTTTTTT
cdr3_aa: CAGLGGTGELFF

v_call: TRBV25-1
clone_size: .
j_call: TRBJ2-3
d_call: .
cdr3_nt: TGTGCCAGCAGCAAAAGCACAGATACGCAGTATTTT
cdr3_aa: CASSKSTDTQYF

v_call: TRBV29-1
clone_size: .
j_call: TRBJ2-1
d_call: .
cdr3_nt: TGCAGCGTTGTTACGGGTAGGAATGAGCAGTTCTTC
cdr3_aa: CSVVTGRNEQFF

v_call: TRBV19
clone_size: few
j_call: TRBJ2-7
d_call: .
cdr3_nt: TGTGCCAGTAGCCCTGGCGGGGTCTACGAGCAGTACTTC
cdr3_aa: CASSPGGVYEQYF

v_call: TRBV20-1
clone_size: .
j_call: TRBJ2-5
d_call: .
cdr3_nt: TGCAGTGCTAGAGATCTTTGGAGGGGTTCGGGGCAAGAGACCCAGTACTTC
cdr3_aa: CSARDLWRGSGQETQYF

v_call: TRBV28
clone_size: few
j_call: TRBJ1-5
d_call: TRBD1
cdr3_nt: TGTGCCAGCAGTTTATTACGACAGGGAAATCAGCCCCAGCATTTT
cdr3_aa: CASSLLRQGNQPQHF

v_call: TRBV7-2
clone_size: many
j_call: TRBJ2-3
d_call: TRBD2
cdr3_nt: TGTGCCAGCAGCTCCGGACTAGGCATAGATACGCAGTATTTT
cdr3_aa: CASSSGLGIDTQYF

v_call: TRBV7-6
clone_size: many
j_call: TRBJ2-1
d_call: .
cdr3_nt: TGTGCCAGCAGCTTATGGGGGCCAAGCTCCTACAATGAGCAGTTCTTC
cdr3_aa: CASSLWGPSSYNEQFF

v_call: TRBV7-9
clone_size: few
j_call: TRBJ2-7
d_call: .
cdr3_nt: TGTGCCAGCGGGGTGACAGCCCACGAGCAGTACTTC
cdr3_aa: CASGVTAHEQYF

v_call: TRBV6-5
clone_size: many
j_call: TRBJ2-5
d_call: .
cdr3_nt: TGTGCCAGCAGTTACGGGGGCAGCTGGGAGACCCAGTACTTC
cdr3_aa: CASSYGGSWETQYF

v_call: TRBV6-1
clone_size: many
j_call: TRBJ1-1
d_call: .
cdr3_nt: TGTGCCAGCAGTGAAATGTGGGCCGCGAACACTGAAGCTTTCTTT
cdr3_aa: CASSEMWAANTEAFF

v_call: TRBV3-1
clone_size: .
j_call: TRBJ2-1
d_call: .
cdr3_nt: TGTGCCAGCAGCCCTCCGTGGCGATCCCCCTACAATGAGCAGTTCTTC
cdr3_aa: CASSPPWRSPYNEQFF

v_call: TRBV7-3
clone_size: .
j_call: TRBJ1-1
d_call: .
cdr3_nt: TGTGCCAACAGCTTAGAGCATCTTAACACTGAAGCTTTCTTT
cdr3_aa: CANSLEHLNTEAFF

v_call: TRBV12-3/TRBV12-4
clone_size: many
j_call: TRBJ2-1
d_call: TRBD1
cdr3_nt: TGTGCCAGCACCTCATTCCGGGACAGATACAATGAGCAGTTCTTC
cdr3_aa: CASTSFRDRYNEQFF

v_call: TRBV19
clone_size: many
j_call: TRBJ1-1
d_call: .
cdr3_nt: TGTGCCAGTAGTATTTTAGGGACGAACACTGAAGCTTTCTTT
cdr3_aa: CASSILGTNTEAFF

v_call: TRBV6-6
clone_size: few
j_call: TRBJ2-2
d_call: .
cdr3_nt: TGTGCCAGCAGTTACGATAGTTGGGGGGCGGGACCCACGAACACCGGGGAGCTGTTTTTT
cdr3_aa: CASSYDSWGAGPTNTGELFF

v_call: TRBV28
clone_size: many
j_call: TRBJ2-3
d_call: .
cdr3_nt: TGTGCCAGCAGTTTATCGGCTATCAGCACAGATACGCAGTATTTT
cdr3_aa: CASSLSAISTDTQYF

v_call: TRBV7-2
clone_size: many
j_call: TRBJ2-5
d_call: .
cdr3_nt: TGTGCCAGCAGCCTCCCAGGGCTAGTCCAAGAGACCCAGTACTTC
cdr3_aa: CASSLPGLVQETQYF

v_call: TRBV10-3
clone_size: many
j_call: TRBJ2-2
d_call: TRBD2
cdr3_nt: TGTGCCATCAGGGGGACTAGCGGGGCTCGTTCCGGGGAGCTGTTTTTT
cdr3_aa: CAIRGTSGARSGELFF

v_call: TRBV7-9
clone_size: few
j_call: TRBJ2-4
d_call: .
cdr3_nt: TGTGCCAGCAGCCCGGCTCGAAAGGAAAACATTCAGTACTTC
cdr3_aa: CASSPARKENIQYF

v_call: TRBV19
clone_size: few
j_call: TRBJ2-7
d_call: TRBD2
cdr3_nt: TGTGCCAGTAGTATTACCAGCGGGGCGTACGAGCAGTACTTC
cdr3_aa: CASSITSGAYEQYF

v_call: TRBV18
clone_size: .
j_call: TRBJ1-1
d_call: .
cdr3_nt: TGTGCCAGCTCCCCATCGGCGGGGCGAGGTACTGAAGCTTTCTTT
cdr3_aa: CASSPSAGRGTEAFF